This is a list of T cell receptor beta chains from one sample in a study of cytomegalovirus exposure and HLA in healthy donors. The assay was immunoSEQ multiplex PCR, and TCRdb's table has in-frame clones only and misses some. The sample records around 140,000 clones, approximately 77% being singletons. Sequenced input: PBMCs. The receptors stem from a woman in her thirties or forties in good health and CMV-seronegative. Both conserved end residues are part of each CDR3. D genes are given only for firm matches. Size is stated for part of the rows, as once, few or many counts, or as a class when the clone is expanded.

DNA | CDR3 | J | D | size | V
TGTGCCAGCAGCATTGGACAGGGGGTAGAGACCCAGTACTTC | CASSIGQGVETQYF | TRBJ2-5 | TRBD1 | - | TRBV7-7
TGCGCCAGCAGCTCGGTTGGGGGGGGGCCAGGAGATACGCAGTATTTT | CASSSVGGGPGDTQYF | TRBJ2-3 | - | - | TRBV5-1
TGTGCCAGCAGTTACAATGCCGCGAGCTCCTACGAGCAGTACTTC | CASSYNAASSYEQYF | TRBJ2-7 | - | - | TRBV6-5
TGTGCCACCCGAGGAGGGTTACTGACTGATGGCTACACCTTC | CATRGGLLTDGYTF | TRBJ1-2 | - | - | TRBV10-3
TGTGCCAGCAGTAGCCGGGGGACAGGGGTTCAGCCCCAGCATTTT | CASSSRGTGVQPQHF | TRBJ1-5 | TRBD1 | - | TRBV6-5
TGCAGCGTTCGTTTTCAGGGTATCTCCTACGAGCAGTACTTC | CSVRFQGISYEQYF | TRBJ2-7 | - | - | TRBV29-1
TGTGCCAGCACGAGAACGGACTACACCGGGGAGCTGTTTTTT | CASTRTDYTGELFF | TRBJ2-2 | - | - | TRBV6-6
TGTGCCACCGGGGACACCCGAAGCTCCTACAATGAGCAGTTCTTC | CATGDTRSSYNEQFF | TRBJ2-1 | - | - | TRBV15
TGCAGCGTTGAAGGGGACAGGCGGGGCTATGGCTACACCTTC | CSVEGDRRGYGYTF | TRBJ1-2 | TRBD1 | - | TRBV29-1
TGTGCCAGCAGCTTCAATCAGCGGGGGCCGGCGTTCTTC | CASSFNQRGPAFF | TRBJ2-1 | TRBD2 | - | TRBV7-2
TGTGCCAGCAGTGAAGTCTACAGCTCTAACTATGGCTACACCTTC | CASSEVYSSNYGYTF | TRBJ1-2 | - | - | TRBV2
TGTGCCAGCAGCGCCCCGGGGGGGCCAGGCTATGGCTACACCTTC | CASSAPGGPGYGYTF | TRBJ1-2 | - | - | TRBV9
TGCGCCAGCAGTGACAGGGGGCGCCTGAGGGAGCAGTACTTC | CASSDRGRLREQYF | TRBJ2-7 | TRBD1 | once | TRBV10-2
TGTGCCAGTCGCCTTGACAGGAGTACTGAAAAACTGTTTTTT | CASRLDRSTEKLFF | TRBJ1-4 | - | - | TRBV27
TGTGCCAGCAGCTGGTCGGGACAGGGAGCAGATACGCAGTATTTT | CASSWSGQGADTQYF | TRBJ2-3 | TRBD1 | once | TRBV5-6
TGTGCCAGCAGCTTAGGAGCTAGCAATCAGCCCCAGCATTTT | CASSLGASNQPQHF | TRBJ1-5 | - | - | TRBV7-2
TGTGCCAGCAGTCTACAGTCCCGTTCCTACGAGCAGTACTTC | CASSLQSRSYEQYF | TRBJ2-7 | - | - | TRBV27
TGTGCCATCAGATGGACAGGGGGGGGGTATGGCTACACCTTC | CAIRWTGGGYGYTF | TRBJ1-2 | TRBD1 | - | TRBV10-3
TGTGCCAGCAATTCTGTGAACACTGAAGCTTTCTTT | CASNSVNTEAFF | TRBJ1-1 | - | once | TRBV28
TGCGCCAGCAGCTTGCGGGGAGGCAGAGAGACCCAGTACTTC | CASSLRGGRETQYF | TRBJ2-5 | - | - | TRBV5-1
TGTGCCAGCAGACAGGGGGGGGAAAACACTGAAGCTTTCTTT | CASRQGGENTEAFF | TRBJ1-1 | TRBD1 | - | TRBV6-1
TGTGCCAGCACGGGTGGCGGGGAGCTGTTTTTT | CASTGGGELFF | TRBJ2-2 | - | - | TRBV27
TGTGCCAGCAGCCCGAGGGGGGTGTCGGCGGGGGCTTACTTTGGGGGTGAGCAGTTCTTC | CASSPRGVSAGAYFGGEQFF | TRBJ2-1 | - | - | TRBV7-3
TGCAGCGTTGTAGAACGGACAGTTCATAACTATGGCTACACCTTC | CSVVERTVHNYGYTF | TRBJ1-2 | - | - | TRBV29-1
TGTGCCAGCAACCCCGGCACAGATTTTTACAACTATGGCTACACCTTC | CASNPGTDFYNYGYTF | TRBJ1-2 | - | - | TRBV11-2
TGCGCCAGCAGCCAAGCGATGGAGGGGAAAAACACCATATATTTT | CASSQAMEGKNTIYF | TRBJ1-3 | - | - | TRBV4-1
TGTGCCAGCAGTTTATGGGACACTCAGCCCCAGCATTTT | CASSLWDTQPQHF | TRBJ1-5 | - | - | TRBV27
TGTGCCAGCAGTACTTCCCGGGGGGAGGACTATGGCTACACCTTC | CASSTSRGEDYGYTF | TRBJ1-2 | - | - | TRBV7-9
TGTGCCAGCAGTTACGGGACAGCCAGTAACTATGGCTACACCTTC | CASSYGTASNYGYTF | TRBJ1-2 | TRBD1 | - | TRBV28
TGTGCCAGCAAGAAAGACAGCATTCTCTATGGCTACACCTTC | CASKKDSILYGYTF | TRBJ1-2 | - | - | TRBV6-5